The 32 T cell receptor beta chains presented below share a single source sample, sequenced in a study of cytomegalovirus exposure and HLA in healthy donors. In the PCR, 60 Vbeta and 13 Jbeta primers were used. Some clones are missing from TCRdb's copy, which holds only in-frame ones; the method was immunoSEQ multiplex PCR. The sample holds 75,000 to 90,000 clones, roughly a tenth seen once. Sequenced material: PBMCs. Every receptor here comes from a man in his 60s in good health and CMV-seropositive.

The rearrangement joins TRBV28 to TRBJ1-1; D not resolved. Trimming stripped 5 bases from V and 4 bases from J, with 17 bases between. Germline V lookup: CDR1 MDHEN, CDR2 SYDVKM. CDR3 length equals 15 residues. For the CDR3, the DNA is TGTGCCAGCAGTGCGACCAGCGTGTATAGCACTGAAGCTTTCTTT. Translation: CASSATSVYSTEAFF.

In this sample, this clone turned up a few times. The rearrangement joins TRBV5-4 to TRBJ2-2, with D possibly matching TRBD2 (5 bases). Trimming took off 1 base at V and 0 bases at J, with 7 bases between the two ends. This CDR3 is built from 15 residues. Per germline, CDR1 SGHNT and CDR2 YYREEE (reference sequence). The CDR3, as DNA: TGTGCCAGCAGCTTGCAGCGGTCGAACACCGGGGAGCTGTTTTTT. Its protein is CASSLQRSNTGELFF.

The chain employs TRBV6-4 and TRBJ2-5; D remains unclear. Between the trimmed V and J ends, which lost 7 bases and 3 bases, there was a span of 15 bases. This CDR3 spans 14 amino acids. Germline CDR1 is MRHNA and CDR2 is SNTAGT. In DNA form, the CDR3 reads TGTGCCAGCACCATCCTTACTATCGAAGAGACCCAGTACTTC. Translated, it gives CASTILTIEETQYF.

This chain connects TRBV5-5 to TRBJ2-4; maybe TRBD2 (7 bases). V lost 3 bases, J lost 5 bases, and 12 bases lay in between. The CDR3 length is 14 residues. Per the germline V gene, CDR1 is SGHKS and CDR2 is YYEKEE (reference sequence). The CDR3, as DNA: TGTGCCAGCAGCTCACAGGGAGGGGAAAACATTCAGTACTTC. This translates into CASSSQGGENIQYF.

With regard to this clone: Within the sample, other DNA sequences also encode this same CDR3. The chain is built from TRBV7-9 and TRBJ1-2; D remains unclear. CDR3 size: 10 residues. The germline CDR1 and CDR2 sequences are SEHNR and FQNEAQ (reference sequence). The ends were cut back, 5 bases at V and 5 bases at J, with 3 bases in the middle. In DNA, the CDR3 is TGTGCCAGCAGCCAATATGGCTACACCTTC. This sequence encodes CASSQYGYTF.

This clone was detected a few times. The chain couples TRBV10-3 to TRBJ2-5; maybe TRBD2 (6 bases). Trimming left V 3 bases short and J 7 bases short, with 24 bases between. The CDR3 totals 17 residues. Germline V gene lookup returns CDR1 ENHRY and CDR2 SYGVKD. The CDR3 coding sequence is TGTGCCATCAGTGATCACCGTAGCGCGGGGACCGGGGGGACCCAGTACTTC. It encodes CAISDHRSAGTGGTQYF.

A few counts support this clone. The chain has TRBV11-2 and TRBJ1-2; D unclear. This CDR3 is built from 12 residues. Trimming cost V 5 bases and J 5 bases, with 9 bases left between them. Germline V CDR1 and CDR2: SGHAT, FQNNGV. CDR3 nucleotides: TGTGCCAGCAGCCGAGGGATTTATGGCTACACCTTC. Encoded protein: CASSRGIYGYTF.

This clone came up a few times. The CDR3: CASLNRGQNTEAFF. CDR3 coding DNA: TGTGCCAGCCTGAACAGGGGACAGAACACTGAAGCTTTCTTT. The V gene is TRBV28, the J gene TRBJ1-1; 7 nucleotides line up with TRBD1. V lost 8 bases and J lost 1; bases outside the gene matches: 7. The CDR3 spans 14 residues. The V gene's germline CDR1 is MDHEN and CDR2 SYDVKM.

With respect to this clone: The sample carries other DNA sequences with the same CDR3. The genes are TRBV6-1 and TRBJ1-5; D might be TRBD1 (6 bases). There are 14 residues in the CDR3. Germline V gene sequence: CDR1 MNHNS, CDR2 SASEGT. The V and J ends lost 3 bases and 1 base respectively, with 7 bases between them. The CDR3 nucleotides read TGTGCCAGCAGTGAGAGGGGGAGCAATCAGCCCCAGCATTTT. Translated, it gives CASSERGSNQPQHF.

V is TRBV6-1 and J is TRBJ1-1; TRBD1 matches at 8 bases. V shed 6 bases and J 4 bases; nucleotides not matched to a gene: 4. The CDR3 consists of 13 residues. CDR1 MNHNS and CDR2 SASEGT come from the germline V gene. The CDR3 coding sequence is TGTGCCAGCAGGGATACAGGGGGCACTGAAGCTTTCTTT. Translated, it gives CASRDTGGTEAFF.

This clone was observed a few times. V and J are TRBV7-9 and TRBJ1-6; TRBD1 matches 9 bases. The germline V gene has CDR1 SEHNR and CDR2 FQNEAQ (reference sequence). V dropped 1 base and J dropped 10; count of bases not matched to a gene: 5. CDR3 length equals 15 residues. For the CDR3, the DNA is TGTGCCAGCAGCTTAGAAGGACAGGGGACATCACCCCTCCACTTT. Encoded protein: CASSLEGQGTSPLHF.

Here the CDR3 reads CASIEDRGPWEQYF. In DNA form, the CDR3 reads TGTGCCAGCATCGAGGACAGGGGGCCGTGGGAGCAGTACTTC. The rearrangement uses TRBV6-1 and TRBJ2-7, with 11 bases fitting TRBD1. V shed 7 bases, J shed 7 bases, and the junction held 9 bases outside the gene matches. The germline V gene has CDR1 MNHNS and CDR2 SASEGT. This CDR3 comprises 14 residues.

This clone came up a few times. The J gene is TRBJ2-5, the V gene TRBV5-4; D perhaps matches TRBD2 (6 bases). The V end was cut by 0 bases, the J end by 6 bases, with 12 bases between. CDR1 and CDR2 from the germline V gene are SGHNT and YYREEE (reference sequence). The CDR3 is 14 residues long. Written as DNA, the CDR3 is TGTGCCAGCAGCTTGGGGGGAGGTGGTCAGACCCAGTACTTC. Translation: CASSLGGGGQTQYF. Combining the CDR3 with reference TRBV5-4 and TRBJ2-5 gives the whole variable domain ETGVTQSPTHLIKTRGQQVTLRCSSQSGHNTVSWYQQALGQGPQFIFQYYREEENGRGNFPPRFSGLQFPNYSSELNVNALELDDSALYLCASSLGGGGQTQYFGPGTRLLVL.

This clone has more than one count but fewer than ten. This chain connects TRBV7-9 to TRBJ2-5; a weak D match, TRBD2 (6 bases). V lost 0 bases, J lost 1 base, and 6 bases lay in between. The germline V gene encodes CDR1 SEHNR and CDR2 FQNEAQ (reference sequence). The CDR3 extends over 14 amino acids. The CDR3 bases are TGTGCCAGCAGCTTAGCGGGGGGCCAAGAGACCCAGTACTTC. Its translation: CASSLAGGQETQYF.

This clone was picked up a small number of times. V is TRBV19 and J is TRBJ1-1; 7 bases are shared with TRBD1. With 6 bases clipped from V and 3 bases from J, the junction kept 4 bases outside the gene matches. The CDR3 has 13 amino acids. Looked up from germline, CDR1 is LNHDA and CDR2 is SQIVND (reference sequence). CDR3 nucleotides: TGTGCCAGTAGCACAGGGGCCCACACTGAAGCTTTCTTT. Protein product: CASSTGAHTEAFF.

In this sample, this clone turned up a few times. This chain uses TRBV5-6 with TRBJ2-1, with TRBD1 identical over 7 bases. Per germline, CDR1 SGHDT and CDR2 YYEEEE. The V gene end was trimmed by 1 base and the J gene end by 1 base; junction bases not matched to a gene: 2. There are 15 residues in the CDR3. The CDR3, as DNA: TGTGCCAGCAGCTTGAACAGGGGATCCTACAATGAGCAGTTCTTC. It specifies CASSLNRGSYNEQFF. The whole variable domain, filled in from reference TRBV5-6 and TRBJ2-1, reads DAGVTQSPTHLIKTRGQQVTLRCSPKSGHDTVSWYQQALGQGPQFIFQYYEEEERQRGNFPDRFSGHQFPNYSSELNVNALLLGDSALYLCASSLNRGSYNEQFFGPGTRLTVL.

This chain links TRBV6-5 with TRBJ2-1, with TRBD1 matching over 7 bases. J lost 2 bases, V lost 0 bases, and 4 bases had no gene match. The CDR3 runs to 16 residues. The V gene's germline CDR1 is MNHEY and CDR2 SVGAGI. This chain's CDR3 is CASSYSNRGAYNEQFF. DNA of the CDR3: TGTGCCAGCAGTTACTCGAACAGGGGAGCCTACAATGAGCAGTTCTTC.

There are a few counts of this clone. This chain links TRBV7-2 with TRBJ2-3; possible D gene TRBD2, 6 bases. From germline, CDR1 is SGHTA and CDR2 FQGNSA. This CDR3 has 16 residues. The V end was cut by 6 bases, the J end by 0 bases, with 16 bases between. The DNA for the CDR3 is TGTGCCAGCAGATACAAGCGGGCAACTAGCACAGATACGCAGTATTTT. It is translated as CASRYKRATSTDTQYF.

V gene TRBV19 combines with J gene TRBJ1-1; 7 nucleotides align to TRBD1. The CDR3 runs to 15 residues. Germline V gives CDR1 LNHDA, CDR2 SQIVND (reference sequence). J gave up 2 bases and V 8 bases, and 11 bases lay outside the gene matches. The CDR3 coding sequence is TGTGCCAGTCACCGGGACAGCCGTGTCAACACTGAAGCTTTCTTT. It translates to CASHRDSRVNTEAFF.

The chain uses TRBV13 and TRBJ2-7, with D maybe TRBD2 (6 bases). Trimming removed 5 bases at V and 2 bases at J, with 19 bases between. CDR3 size: 16 residues. Germline CDR1 and CDR2: PRHDT and FYEKMQ (reference sequence). CDR3 DNA sequence: TGTGCCAGCAGCCTAAGGAACAATAGCGGTGCCTACGAGCAGTACGTC. Its protein is CASSLRNNSGAYEQYV.

This clone was found a few times. The chain combines TRBV7-8 with TRBJ2-7; TRBD1 matches 7 bases. Germline V lookup: CDR1 SGHVS, CDR2 FQNEAQ. This CDR3 is 15 amino acids long. V was clipped by 4 bases and J by 2 bases; unmatched bases: 8. The CDR3 loop reads CASSSLGQDAYEQYF. The CDR3, as DNA: TGTGCCAGCAGCTCCCTTGGACAGGACGCCTACGAGCAGTACTTC.

The chain employs TRBV28 and TRBJ2-7; TRBD2 matches at 11 bases. The CDR3 spans 17 residues. CDR1 MDHEN and CDR2 SYDVKM come from the germline V gene. J gave up 0 bases and V 4 bases, and 8 bases lay outside the gene matches. This CDR3 is CASSSLTGTSGSYEQYF. The CDR3 nucleotides read TGTGCCAGCAGTTCCCTGACCGGGACTAGCGGCTCCTACGAGCAGTACTTC.

This clone occurred a few times. J is TRBJ2-7 and V is TRBV5-1; 11 positions agree with TRBD2. Germline CDR1 is SGHRS and CDR2 is YFSETQ. V lost 0 bases and J lost 2; bases outside the gene matches: 4. The CDR3 consists of 16 residues. The CDR3 nucleotides are TGCGCCAGCAGCTTGGCGGGACTAGCGGAGACCTACGAGCAGTACTTC. This gives the protein CASSLAGLAETYEQYF.

This chain connects TRBV28 to TRBJ1-2, with unresolved D. V lost 5 bases and J lost 8, with 15 bases in between. Looked up from germline, CDR1 is MDHEN and CDR2 is SYDVKM. The CDR3 length is 13 residues. The chain's CDR3 is CASSTTVPEGYTF. As DNA, the CDR3 is TGTGCCAGCAGTACTACTGTCCCGGAAGGCTACACCTTC.

The V call is TRBV11-2, the J call TRBJ1-1; 10 positions agree with TRBD1. V lost 0 bases to trimming and J lost 1 base; unmatched junction nucleotides: 14. Germline CDR1 is SGHAT and CDR2 is FQNNGV. This CDR3 comprises 20 residues. CDR3 amino acids: CASSLESIRRDRGPNTEAFF. Here the CDR3 DNA reads TGTGCCAGCAGCTTAGAGTCGATAAGAAGAGACAGGGGGCCGAACACTGAAGCTTTCTTT.

This clone was detected only a few times. This chain connects TRBV5-4 to TRBJ1-5, with D hard to call. CDR1 SGHNT and CDR2 YYREEE come from the germline V gene (reference sequence). The CDR3 contains 14 residues. V was pared by 0 bases and J by 2 bases, with 6 bases between. The CDR3 region is CASSLDGGNQPQHF. The CDR3 nucleotides are TGTGCCAGCAGCTTGGACGGGGGCAATCAGCCCCAGCATTTT.

This clone was seen a handful of times. The chain uses TRBV4-2 and TRBJ2-5; no firm D call. There are 16 residues in the CDR3. Germline-derived CDR1 and CDR2 are LGHNA and YNFKEQ. V dropped 0 bases and J dropped 4 bases, with 15 bases sitting between them. CDR3 nucleotide sequence: TGTGCCAGCAGCCAAGACGGGTCGGTGGAGTCAGAGACCCAGTACTTC. It specifies CASSQDGSVESETQYF.

The rearrangement uses TRBV5-6 and TRBJ1-5; D is uncertain. The CDR3 runs 15 residues. Trimming pared 0 bases from V and 0 bases from J, leaving 7 bases between. Germline V gives CDR1 SGHDT, CDR2 YYEEEE. CDR3 sequence: CASSLGGYSNQPQHF. CDR3 nucleotide sequence: TGTGCCAGCAGCTTGGGAGGGTATAGCAATCAGCCCCAGCATTTT.

The V call is TRBV4-1, the J call TRBJ2-3, with TRBD1 as a possible D gene (6 bases). Germline CDR1 MGHRA, CDR2 YSYEKL. V was trimmed by 0 bases and J by 3 bases, leaving 16 bases between them. The CDR3 has 17 amino acids. The CDR3 region has the DNA TGCGCCAGCAGCCAAGAACAGACAGGCCCGATGACAGATACGCAGTATTTT. This gives the protein CASSQEQTGPMTDTQYF.

This clone has only a few counts. The chain joins TRBV29-1 to TRBJ1-6, with D possibly being TRBD1 (6 bases). V gave up 6 bases and J gave up 7 bases, with 16 bases separating them. In germline, CDR1 is SQVTM, CDR2 ANQGSEA. The CDR3 spans 14 residues. CDR3 amino acids: CSVNGEGGNSPLHF. CDR3 in DNA: TGCAGCGTGAACGGCGAGGGGGGGAATTCACCCCTCCACTTT.

This clone showed up just a few times. The chain has TRBV6-1 and TRBJ1-3, with 9 bases fitting TRBD1. Germline V gene lookup returns CDR1 MNHNS and CDR2 SASEGT. The CDR3 consists of 14 residues. V was pared by 6 bases and J by 4 bases, with 4 bases of the junction left unmatched. The CDR3 here is CASSVQGAGNTIYF. As DNA, the CDR3 is TGTGCCAGCAGCGTACAGGGGGCGGGAAACACCATATATTTT.

This clone was recorded a few times. This chain connects TRBV6-5 to TRBJ2-7, with D possibly being TRBD2 (6 bases). Germline V lookup: CDR1 MNHEY, CDR2 SVGAGI. This CDR3 region has 16 residues. Trimming took 4 bases from V and 4 from J, leaving 20 bases between them. This CDR3 reads CASSLPQRVLTYEQYF. The CDR3, as DNA: TGTGCCAGCAGTTTACCCCAGCGGGTTTTGACTTACGAGCAGTACTTC.